This TCR beta chain appears in the sequencing data of a study of cytomegalovirus exposure and HLA in healthy donors. V was clipped by 3 bases and J by 3 bases, with 9 bases between them. CDR1 MNHEY and CDR2 SMNVEV come from the germline V gene (reference sequence). The CDR3 sequence is 14 residues long. 13 Jbeta primers and 60 Vbeta primers were used for the PCR. The table came from immunoSEQ multiplex PCR; TCRdb's copy has only in-frame clones and leaves some out. The data include under 100,000 clones; the top ten clones carry approximately 4.6%. Study-level points and caveats: Immune exposure was documented only through CMV serostatus. The authors considered a cluster of highly shared sequence variants likely to be a sequencing artifact.

About this clone itself: Its target is unknown.

The chain has TRBV27 and TRBJ1-5, with a tentative D call TRBD1 (5 bases). The sample was PBMCs. This receptor was taken from a man in his thirties or forties in good health and CMV-seronegative. The CDR3: CASSFDSYNQPQHF. The DNA of the CDR3 is TGTGCCAGCAGTTTTGACAGCTACAATCAGCCCCAGCATTTT.